This entry lists 7 T cell receptor beta chains sequenced from one sample in a study of cytomegalovirus exposure and HLA in healthy donors. A multiplex PCR was run with 60 Vbeta primers and 13 Jbeta primers. Assay: immunoSEQ multiplex PCR; the TCRdb copy retains only in-frame clones and omits some. The table shows more than 95,000 clones, with 65% to 90% occurring only once. Sequencing used PBMCs. The source is a man in his thirties or forties in good health and CMV-seropositive.

The genes are TRBV7-3 and TRBJ1-1, with D possibly being TRBD1 (5 bases). This CDR3 contains 17 residues. V dropped 2 bases and J dropped 5 bases, with 21 bases sitting between them. In germline, CDR1 is SGHTA, CDR2 FQGTGA. The CDR3 reads CASSLGPLMGRGTEAFF. Written as DNA, the CDR3 is TGTGCCAGCAGCTTAGGCCCCCTAATGGGGAGGGGTACTGAAGCTTTCTTT.

This chain links TRBV2 with TRBJ2-1; 7 positions match TRBD1. The CDR3 is 15 amino acids. CDR1 is SNHLY, CDR2 FYNNEI, per germline. Unmatched junction bases numbered 8, after V lost 6 bases and J lost 3 bases. CDR3 bases: TGTGCCAGCAGCCGACAAGGGGGCCACTACAATGAGCAGTTCTTC. Protein: CASSRQGGHYNEQFF. Full variable domain (remainder filled in from reference TRBV2 and TRBJ2-1): EPEVTQTPSHQVTQMGQEVILRCVPISNHLYFYWYRQILGQKVEFLVSFYNNEISEKSEIFDDQFSVERPDGSNFTLKIRSTKLEDSAMYFCASSRQGGHYNEQFFGPGTRLTVL.

J is TRBJ2-2 and V is TRBV9, with 7 nucleotides matching TRBD2. This CDR3 is built from 14 residues. CDR1 is SGDLS and CDR2 is YYNGEE in the germline V gene. V shed 3 bases, J shed 5 bases, and the junction held 4 bases outside the gene matches. CDR3 amino acids: CASSADGGTGELFF. CDR3 nucleotides: TGTGCCAGCAGCGCGGACGGGGGGACCGGGGAGCTGTTTTTT.

The V and J genes are TRBV2 and TRBJ1-2; 7 bases are shared with TRBD1. Germline lookup yields CDR1 SNHLY and CDR2 FYNNEI. This CDR3 spans 14 amino acids. V lost 5 bases to trimming and J lost 0 bases; unmatched junction nucleotides: 3. CDR3 in DNA: TGTGCCAGCAGTCCGACAGGGACTAACTATGGCTACACCTTC. It specifies CASSPTGTNYGYTF.

This CDR3 reads CASSQDLSGAYEQYF. The CDR3 nucleotides are TGCGCCAGCAGCCAAGATTTGTCAGGGGCCTACGAGCAGTACTTC. The genes are TRBV4-1 and TRBJ2-7; possibly TRBD1 for D (6 bases). Trimming stripped 0 bases from V and 2 bases from J, with 11 bases between. Per germline, CDR1 MGHRA and CDR2 YSYEKL. The length of the CDR3 is 15 residues.

This clone was detected once. The chain recombines TRBV2 with TRBJ1-6; the match to TRBD1 covers 7 bases. The CDR3 runs to 17 residues. Germline CDR1 and CDR2: SNHLY and FYNNEI. V was pared by 5 bases and J by 8 bases, with 15 bases of the junction left unmatched. The CDR3, as DNA: TGTGCCAGCAGTCGGGAGGGGGCGAGGTTCGGCGATTCACCCCTCCACTTT. It specifies CASSREGARFGDSPLHF.

This clone has just one count. J is TRBJ1-4 and V is TRBV28, with TRBD1 as a possible D gene (5 bases). The length of the CDR3 is 12 residues. V lost 2 bases and J lost 10, with 8 bases in between. CDR1 is MDHEN, CDR2 SYDVKM, per germline. The CDR3 here is CASSLRGGKLFF. The CDR3 bases are TGTGCCAGCAGTTTAAGGGGAGGAAAACTGTTTTTT. The full variable domain, with the rest looked up from reference TRBV28 and TRBJ1-4, is DVKVTQSSRYLVKRTGEKVFLECVQDMDHENMFWYRQDPGLGLRLIYFSYDVKMKEKGDIPEGYSVSREKKERFSLILESASTNQTSMYLCASSLRGGKLFFGSGTQLSVL.